The 30 T cell receptor beta chains listed next were all sequenced from one sample in a study of cytomegalovirus exposure and HLA in healthy donors. The primer mix had 60 Vbeta and 13 Jbeta primers. Some clones are missing from TCRdb's copy, which holds only in-frame ones; the method was immunoSEQ multiplex PCR. Among around 100,000 clones listed, around 81% were seen once. Sequences were obtained from PBMCs. The source of these receptors is a man aged 40-49 years in good health and CMV-seropositive.

The chain combines TRBV30 with TRBJ1-1; 8 bases match TRBD1. Trimming cost V 5 bases and J 8 bases; bases outside gene matches: 7. Germline lookup yields CDR1 GTSNPN and CDR2 SVGIG (reference sequence). This CDR3 region has 12 residues. This CDR3 reads CAWFRGPTEAFF. In DNA, the CDR3 is TGTGCCTGGTTCAGGGGGCCGACAGAAGCTTTCTTT.

The chain uses TRBV9 and TRBJ1-2, with 7 bases lining up with TRBD1. The trim removed 4 bases at V and 8 bases at J, leaving 11 bases unmatched. CDR1 SGDLS and CDR2 YYNGEE come from the germline V gene. The CDR3 sequence is 14 residues long. CDR3 sequence reads: CASSPVGDSSGYTF. The CDR3 nucleotides read TGTGCCAGCAGCCCAGTGGGGGACAGTTCGGGCTACACCTTC. The full variable domain, in which reference TRBV9 and TRBJ1-2 provide the parts outside the CDR3, is DSGVTQTPKHLITATGQRVTLRCSPRSGDLSVYWYQQSLDQGLQFLIQYYNGEERAKGNILERFSAQQFPDLHSELNLSSLELGDSALYFCASSPVGDSSGYTFGSGTRLTVV.

The gene calls are TRBV29-1 and TRBJ2-2; a weak D match, TRBD2 (5 bases). Trimming took off 3 bases at V and 1 base at J, with 9 bases between the two ends. CDR1 and CDR2 from the germline V gene are SQVTM and ANQGSEA. CDR3 length equals 14 residues. CDR3 DNA: TGCAGCGTTGACTCAGCGGAGAACACCGGGGAGCTGTTTTTT. Translation: CSVDSAENTGELFF.

V usage is TRBV21-1 and J usage is TRBJ1-2; the table's TRBD1 call for D was not verified on the DNA. TRBV21-1 is a pseudogene. This CDR3 is 16 amino acids long. The CDR3 sequence: CASSLSRDRHNYGYTF. CDR3 nucleotide sequence: TGTGCCAGCAGCCTGAGCCGGGACAGACACAACTATGGCTACACCTTC.

The gene calls are TRBV10-3 and TRBJ1-4; weak D call: TRBD1 (6 bases). V lost 7 bases to trimming and J lost 0 bases, with 6 bases between them. The CDR3 loop spans 13 amino acids. Germline CDR1 ENHRY, CDR2 SYGVKD. The CDR3 DNA reads as TGTGCCATCAAGGGGGCAACTAATGAAAAACTGTTTTTT. Protein product: CAIKGATNEKLFF.

V gene TRBV29-1 combines with J gene TRBJ2-5; 7 bases agree with TRBD2. Germline V gives CDR1 SQVTM, CDR2 ANQGSEA. The CDR3 totals 13 residues. The V and J ends lost 7 bases and 5 bases, in that order; junction bases with no gene match: 10. CDR3 loop: CSGKRELVETQYF. DNA for the CDR3: TGCAGCGGTAAGCGGGAACTCGTGGAGACCCAGTACTTC.

This chain connects TRBV30 to TRBJ1-5; D remains ambiguous. The CDR3 extends over 13 amino acids. From germline, CDR1 is GTSNPN and CDR2 SVGIG (reference sequence). V was trimmed by 2 bases and J by 6 bases, leaving 11 bases between them. In nucleotides, the CDR3 is TGTGCCTGGAGTCGGAGGGAACGTCAGCCCCAGCATTTT. Translated: CAWSRRERQPQHF.

Regarding this clone: Other DNA sequences from this sample encode an identical CDR3 as well. The CDR3 sequence is CASSEVLYEQYF. The CDR3, as DNA: TGTGCCAGCAGTGAAGTCCTTTACGAGCAGTACTTC. The chain carries TRBV6-1 and TRBJ2-7; D not certain. V was trimmed by 1 base and J by 4 bases, leaving 5 bases between them. This CDR3 spans 12 amino acids. Germline CDR1 reads MNHNS; CDR2 reads SASEGT.

This clone was recorded once. The gene calls are TRBV19 and TRBJ2-7, with 8 positions matching TRBD1. Germline CDR1 and CDR2: LNHDA and SQIVND (reference sequence). Trimming removed 8 bases from V and 6 bases from J; junction bases left unmatched: 3. The CDR3 runs 11 residues. The chain's CDR3 is CASGQGGEQYF. DNA for the CDR3: TGTGCCAGTGGACAGGGAGGCGAGCAGTACTTC.

This clone was recorded a few times. The V gene is TRBV11-2, the J gene TRBJ1-2, with D perhaps matching TRBD1 (5 bases). The V end was cut by 7 bases, the J end by 4 bases, with 25 bases between. Germline V lookup: CDR1 SGHAT, CDR2 FQNNGV. This CDR3 is built from 17 residues. This CDR3 reads CASNLSLGEGSPYGYTF. Here the CDR3 DNA reads TGTGCCAGCAACTTGAGTTTGGGGGAGGGGAGTCCCTATGGCTACACCTTC.

This clone has a handful of counts. This chain connects TRBV9 to TRBJ1-3; TRBD1 matches at 7 bases. Germline CDR1 SGDLS, CDR2 YYNGEE. J lost 1 base, V lost 0 bases, and 4 bases had no gene match. There are 16 residues in the CDR3. DNA of the CDR3: TGTGCCAGCAGCGTAGCGACAGGGACTTCTGGAAACACCATATATTTT. This translates into CASSVATGTSGNTIYF. The complete variable domain, with remaining parts taken from reference TRBV9 and TRBJ1-3, reads DSGVTQTPKHLITATGQRVTLRCSPRSGDLSVYWYQQSLDQGLQFLIQYYNGEERAKGNILERFSAQQFPDLHSELNLSSLELGDSALYFCASSVATGTSGNTIYFGEGSWLTVV.

This chain links TRBV5-1 with TRBJ1-1; TRBD1 matches 11 bases. This CDR3 is 16 amino acids long. Germline CDR1 and CDR2: SGHRS and YFSETQ. V lost 2 bases and J lost 5; bases outside the gene matches: 8. The CDR3 reads CASSFRDRGGVTEAFF. CDR3 bases: TGCGCCAGCAGCTTCCGGGACAGGGGGGGGGTTACTGAAGCTTTCTTT.

The chain is built from TRBV4-1 and TRBJ1-5; 9 positions agree with TRBD1. After removal of 1 base from V and 6 bases from J, the junction contained 7 bases not matched to a gene. The CDR3 has 16 amino acids. The germline gives CDR1 MGHRA, CDR2 YSYEKL. CDR3 in DNA: TGCGCCAGCAGCCAAGCCCCGGGACAGGGTTTTCAGCCCCAGCATTTT. As protein: CASSQAPGQGFQPQHF.

The chain links TRBV28 to TRBJ2-7, with 7 bases fitting TRBD1. Germline loops: CDR1 MDHEN, CDR2 SYDVKM. V lost 9 bases to trimming and J lost 0 bases; unmatched junction nucleotides: 5. CDR3 length: 13 amino acids. This CDR3 is CASLTGTSYEQYF. CDR3 in DNA: TGTGCCAGTCTGACAGGGACCTCCTACGAGCAGTACTTC.

The chain recombines TRBV11-2 with TRBJ2-2; TRBD1 matches at 9 bases. The V gene end was trimmed by 7 bases and the J gene end by 5 bases; junction bases not matched to a gene: 5. The length of the CDR3 is 14 residues. The V gene's germline CDR1 is SGHAT and CDR2 FQNNGV. DNA for the CDR3: TGTGCCAGCACCTCCGGGACAGGGACCGGGGAGCTGTTTTTT. Its protein is CASTSGTGTGELFF.

The chain employs TRBV9 and TRBJ2-5, with TRBD2 matching 10 bases. The assigned J gene may be wrong: the sequence end matches TRBJ2-7 better. This CDR3 is built from 15 residues. Germline V gene sequence: CDR1 SGDLS, CDR2 YYNGEE. In DNA, the CDR3 is TGTGCCAGCAGCGTCTCTAGCGGGAGTACTTACGAGCAGTACTTC. It yields the protein CASSVSSGSTYEQYF.

This chain joins TRBV18 and TRBJ1-3; TRBD1 agrees at 7 bases. The germline CDR1 and CDR2 sequences are KGHSH and LQKENI. The CDR3 is made up of 14 amino acids. V dropped 6 bases and J dropped 4; count of bases not matched to a gene: 6. The DNA of the CDR3 is TGTGCCAGCTCTCAGGACAGGCTCGGAAACACCATATATTTT. Translation: CASSQDRLGNTIYF.

The chain links TRBV6-1 to TRBJ1-5; 10 bases align to TRBD1. Germline trimming cut 4 bases from V and 4 bases from J; bases unmatched to any gene: 7. The CDR3 extends over 16 amino acids. CDR1 is MNHNS and CDR2 is SASEGT in the germline V gene. The CDR3 protein is CASSGDRGLSNQPQHF. DNA for the CDR3: TGTGCCAGCAGTGGGGACAGGGGTCTATCAAATCAGCCCCAGCATTTT.

The chain couples TRBV4-1 to TRBJ1-2; a possible D gene is TRBD1 (6 bases). V gave up 6 bases and J gave up 5 bases, with 16 bases separating them. The CDR3 runs 14 residues. Per the germline V gene, CDR1 is MGHRA and CDR2 is YSYEKL. The CDR3, as DNA: TGCGCCAGCAGTCAACAGGGTACGGGTTATGGCTACACCTTC. Its translation: CASSQQGTGYGYTF.

The rearrangement uses TRBV7-7 and TRBJ2-1; TRBD1 is a possible D gene (5 bases). With 1 base removed from V and 4 bases from J, the gap between germline ends came to 5 bases. CDR1 and CDR2 (germline): SSHAT, FNYEAQ (reference sequence). This CDR3 region has 13 residues. This CDR3 is CASSLGQYNEQFF. CDR3 coding DNA: TGTGCCAGCAGCTTAGGACAGTACAATGAGCAGTTCTTC.

The chain recombines TRBV9 with TRBJ1-1; a weak D match, TRBD1 (5 bases). Germline loops: CDR1 SGDLS, CDR2 YYNGEE. The CDR3 extends over 15 amino acids. The V gene lost 0 bases and the J gene lost 4 bases, with 13 bases spanning the gap. The CDR3 sequence is CASSVEAARGTEAFF. CDR3 in DNA: TGTGCCAGCAGCGTAGAGGCGGCTAGGGGCACTGAAGCTTTCTTT. The complete variable domain, with remaining parts taken from reference TRBV9 and TRBJ1-1, reads DSGVTQTPKHLITATGQRVTLRCSPRSGDLSVYWYQQSLDQGLQFLIQYYNGEERAKGNILERFSAQQFPDLHSELNLSSLELGDSALYFCASSVEAARGTEAFFGQGTRLTVV.

The chain employs TRBV12-5 and TRBJ2-1, with 7 bases fitting TRBD2. Germline V gives CDR1 LGHNT, CDR2 FRNRAP. This CDR3 spans 16 amino acids. V lost 5 bases to trimming and J lost 5 bases; unmatched junction nucleotides: 12. The CDR3, as DNA: TGTGCTAGTGGTCGGGGGGTTGGGACTGAAAACAATGAGCAGTTCTTC. Amino acid sequence: CASGRGVGTENNEQFF.

The chain joins TRBV18 to TRBJ2-5; tentatively, D is TRBD2 (5 bases). The germline gives CDR1 KGHSH, CDR2 LQKENI. Trimming removed 6 bases at V and 0 bases at J, with 14 bases between. The CDR3 is made up of 15 amino acids. CDR3: CASSGRRLYQETQYF. The CDR3 nucleotides are TGTGCCAGCTCGGGGAGAAGACTCTACCAAGAGACCCAGTACTTC.

This chain joins TRBV27 and TRBJ1-4; D gene ambiguous. CDR1 is MNHEY, CDR2 SMNVEV, per germline (reference sequence). Trimming cost V 6 bases and J 3 bases, with 20 bases left between them. CDR3 length equals 17 residues. The CDR3 nucleotides are TGTGCCAGCAGCCACACCTCAGCCTCCGGGGCTAATGAAAAACTGTTTTTT. It specifies CASSHTSASGANEKLFF. Full variable domain (missing parts from reference TRBV27 and TRBJ1-4): EAQVTQNPRYLITVTGKKLTVTCSQNMNHEYMSWYRQDPGLGLRQIYYSMNVEVTDKGDVPEGYKVSRKEKRNFPLILESPSPNQTSLYFCASSHTSASGANEKLFFGSGTQLSVL.

The rearrangement links TRBV19 to TRBJ2-3, with a tentative D call TRBD1 (6 bases). The ends were cut back, 1 base at V and 6 bases at J, with 11 bases in the middle. The germline V gene has CDR1 LNHDA and CDR2 SQIVND (reference sequence). The CDR3 consists of 14 residues. DNA for the CDR3: TGTGCCAGTAGTATAGGTCACGACAGGGATACGCAGTATTTT. Translating gives CASSIGHDRDTQYF.

In nucleotides, the CDR3 is TGTGCCAGCAGTGAACGGGGTTCCTACGAGCAGTACTTC. The encoded protein is CASSERGSYEQYF. The rearrangement links TRBV6-1 to TRBJ2-7, with D maybe TRBD2 (5 bases). The CDR3 runs to 13 residues. The V gene's germline CDR1 is MNHNS and CDR2 SASEGT. Trimming took off 2 bases at V and 1 base at J, with 6 bases between the two ends.

The chain is built from TRBV7-9 and TRBJ2-7; 7 bases map to TRBD1. J was trimmed by 3 bases and V by 5 bases; bases with no gene match: 10. The CDR3 sequence is 15 residues long. Germline lookup yields CDR1 SEHNR and CDR2 FQNEAQ (reference sequence). CDR3 protein: CASSPREGQNYEQYF. Here the CDR3 DNA reads TGTGCCAGCAGCCCTAGAGAGGGACAGAACTACGAGCAGTACTTC.

The gene calls are TRBV6-1 and TRBJ2-7; 9 nucleotides agree with TRBD1. The V gene's germline CDR1 is MNHNS and CDR2 SASEGT. The CDR3 is 15 residues long. Trimming cost V 4 bases and J 6 bases; bases outside gene matches: 10. Here the CDR3 DNA reads TGTGCCAGCAGTGTATACCGGGACAGGGTCCGCGAGCAGTACTTC. Its translation: CASSVYRDRVREQYF.

This clone has more than one count but fewer than ten. This chain links TRBV19 with TRBJ1-1, with D perhaps TRBD1 (6 bases). The V end was cut by 3 bases, the J end by 1 base, with 12 bases between. CDR3 length: 15 residues. Germline V gene lookup returns CDR1 LNHDA and CDR2 SQIVND (reference sequence). As DNA, the CDR3 is TGTGCCAGTAGTATGGCCTCGACAGGGAACACTGAAGCTTTCTTT. Its translation: CASSMASTGNTEAFF. Based on the CDR3 plus reference TRBV19 and TRBJ1-1, the full variable domain is DGGITQSPKYLFRKEGQNVTLSCEQNLNHDAMYWYRQDPGQGLRLIYYSQIVNDFQKGDIAEGYSVSREKKESFPLTVTSAQKNPTAFYLCASSMASTGNTEAFFGQGTRLTVV.

The V and J genes are TRBV7-2 and TRBJ2-7; a weak D match, TRBD2 (6 bases). The CDR3 loop spans 15 amino acids. The V and J ends lost 2 bases and 2 bases respectively, with 13 bases between them. CDR1 is SGHTA and CDR2 is FQGNSA in the germline V gene. CDR3 nucleotide sequence: TGTGCCAGCAGCTTAATGGCGGGGCAAGCCTACGAGCAGTACTTC. It specifies CASSLMAGQAYEQYF.